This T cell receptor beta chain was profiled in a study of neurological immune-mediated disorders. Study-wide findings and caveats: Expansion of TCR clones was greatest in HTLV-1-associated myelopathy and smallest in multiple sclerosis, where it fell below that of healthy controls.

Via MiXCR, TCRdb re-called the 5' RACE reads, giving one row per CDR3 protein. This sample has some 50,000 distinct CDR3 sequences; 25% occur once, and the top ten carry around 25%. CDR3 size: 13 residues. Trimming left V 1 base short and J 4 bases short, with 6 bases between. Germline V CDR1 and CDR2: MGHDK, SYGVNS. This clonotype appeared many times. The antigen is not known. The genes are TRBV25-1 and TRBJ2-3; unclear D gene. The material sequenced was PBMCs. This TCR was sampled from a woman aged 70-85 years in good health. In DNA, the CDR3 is TGTGCCAGCAGTGAATCTGGCGCAGATACGCAGTATTTT. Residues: CASSESGADTQYF. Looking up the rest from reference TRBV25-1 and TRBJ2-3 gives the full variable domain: EADIYQTPRYLVIGTGKKITLECSQTMGHDKMYWYQQDPGMELHLIHYSYGVNSTEKGDLSSESTVSRIRTEHFPLTLESARPSHTSQYLCASSESGADTQYFGPGTRLTVL.